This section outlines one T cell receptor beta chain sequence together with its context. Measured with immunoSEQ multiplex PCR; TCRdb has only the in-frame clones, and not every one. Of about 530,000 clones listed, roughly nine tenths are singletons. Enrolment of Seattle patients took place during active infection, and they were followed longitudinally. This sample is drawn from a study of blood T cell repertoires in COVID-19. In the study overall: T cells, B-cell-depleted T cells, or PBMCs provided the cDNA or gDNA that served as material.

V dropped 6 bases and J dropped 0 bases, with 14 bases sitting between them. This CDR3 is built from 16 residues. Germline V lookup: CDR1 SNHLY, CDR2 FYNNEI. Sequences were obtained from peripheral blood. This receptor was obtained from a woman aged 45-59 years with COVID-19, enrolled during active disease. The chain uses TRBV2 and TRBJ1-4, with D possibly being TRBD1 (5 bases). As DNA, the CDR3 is TGTGCCAGCAGGTCGGGGTGGGGGGCAACTAATGAAAAACTGTTTTTT. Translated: CASRSGWGATNEKLFF.